This is a list of T cell receptor beta chains from one sample in a study of OX40 agonist ivuxolimab in advanced cancers. Clones were read by immunoSEQ multiplex PCR, and TCRdb kept only the in-frame ones, dropping some. The data hold roughly 23,000 clones, with over 75% observed a single time. Sequenced here: CD4+ or CD8+ T cells sorted from blood, sampled in a trial of the OX40 agonist ivuxolimab. These receptors all stem from an adult with an advanced solid tumor such as melanoma, head and neck, liver or kidney cancer. CDR3s leave out the opening cysteine and the closing phenylalanine or tryptophan.

TRBV9	TRBJ2-1	13	ASSEGLAVYNEQF
TRBV6-5	TRBJ2-1	13	ASSYSMSGGNEQF
TRBV9	TRBJ1-6	14	ASSAAGFPYNSPLH
TRBV19	TRBJ1-2	13	ASSPSQGASYGYT
TRBV9	TRBJ2-3	12	ASSPGSHIDTQY
TRBV7-9	TRBJ2-3	13	ASSLETSGTDTQY
TRBV28	TRBJ2-7	12	ASSLRAGIYEQY
TRBV7-9	TRBJ1-4	14	ASSQANLMGREKLF
TRBV30	TRBJ1-2	10	AWIAGALGYT
TRBV25-1	TRBJ1-1	12	ASSGGVSDLPAF
TRBV19	TRBJ2-1	10	ASSFVGDEQF
TRBV14	TRBJ2-1	14	ASSQTASGGANEQF
TRBV7-9	TRBJ2-7	12	ASSLGRSSYEQY
TRBV4-1	TRBJ2-3	12	ASSQVVDTDTQY
TRBV6-4	TRBJ2-2	14	ASSPNAGLAPGELF
TRBV10-3	TRBJ2-7	12	AISGGQGPYEQY
TRBV4-3	TRBJ1-6	13	ASSQTNSYNSPLH
TRBV27	TRBJ1-2	13	ASSSLNQINYGYT
TRBV15	TRBJ2-3	16	ATSRDRASGGGTDTQY
TRBV29-1	TRBJ2-7	12	SAGGGGFSYEQY
TRBV19	TRBJ2-3	15	ASSIGGTGVSTDTQY
TRBV6-5	TRBJ2-7	13	ASSYQRSLAYEQY
TRBV7-9	TRBJ1-2	11	ASSPGGIYGYT
TRBV7-9	TRBJ2-1	12	ASSLEWGDNEQF
TRBV15	TRBJ2-1	14	ATSRDQTGGNNEQF
TRBV7-6	TRBJ1-1	11	ASSSGLNTEAF
TRBV27	TRBJ2-1	12	ASREMGSYNEQF
TRBV13	TRBJ1-1	14	ASSLTGSLMNTEAF
TRBV9	TRBJ1-6	12	ASSVEGGNSPLH
TRBV4-1	TRBJ1-2	12	ASSQENRGKGYT
TRBV7-6	TRBJ2-3	15	ASSYRPSGLSTDTQY
TRBV25-1	TRBJ1-1	11	ASSGTGATEAF
TRBV4-1	TRBJ1-4	16	ASSRGQGNDFTNEKLF
TRBV5-1	TRBJ1-2	13	ASRTGQGDRFGYT
TRBV6-5	TRBJ1-4	13	ASRPSGTGNEKLF
TRBV5-4	TRBJ2-7	13	ASSETSGYSYEQY
TRBV5-8	TRBJ2-3	16	ASSLAWTSGGRTDTQY
TRBV19	TRBJ2-3	14	ASSIVGTGGTDTQY
TRBV5-6	TRBJ1-5	13	ASSPGVGSNQPQH
TRBV5-6	TRBJ2-7	11	ASSWGTGGEQY
TRBV2	TRBJ2-5	11	ASSDSEIETQY
TRBV7-9	TRBJ2-1	13	ASSYLAGDYNEQF
TRBV7-2	TRBJ2-7	13	ASSYSRWGSYEQY
TRBV25-1	TRBJ2-7	8	ASSALEQY
TRBV7-3	TRBJ2-5	11	ASSLSYQETQY
TRBV19	TRBJ2-1	10	ASGTQGNEQF
TRBV7-8	TRBJ1-4	13	ASSARGGTDEKLF
TRBV5-1	TRBJ2-3	14	ASSLNNRAATDTQY
TRBV4-2	TRBJ2-3	13	ASSQEYLNTDTQY